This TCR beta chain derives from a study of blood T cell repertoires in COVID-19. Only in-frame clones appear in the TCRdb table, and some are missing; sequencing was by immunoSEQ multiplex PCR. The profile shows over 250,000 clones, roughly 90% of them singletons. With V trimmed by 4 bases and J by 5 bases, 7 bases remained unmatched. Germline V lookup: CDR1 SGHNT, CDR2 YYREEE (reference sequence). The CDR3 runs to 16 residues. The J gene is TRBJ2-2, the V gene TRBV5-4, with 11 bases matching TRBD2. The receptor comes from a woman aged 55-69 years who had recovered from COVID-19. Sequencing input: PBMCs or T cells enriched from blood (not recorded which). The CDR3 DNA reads TGTGCCAGCAGCCCCCTAGTAGCGGGAGGGACCGGGGAGCTGTTTTTT. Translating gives CASSPLVAGGTGELFF.